Shown below are 26 T cell receptor beta chains from a single sample sequenced in a study of tumor-infiltrating lymphocytes in glioblastoma multiforme listed by TCRdb under 2017. Sequenced using an Illumina HiSeq 2500. TCRB libraries were built from RNA via three nested multiplex PCR rounds using a modified ARM-PCR protocol with multiple V-beta primers and a C-beta primer. TCRdb ran its own pipeline on the public reads, namely fastp trimming at Q25 and MiXCR clone calling, and kept in-frame beta chains. Rows merge per CDR3 protein into single entries with the most common DNA and genes. This sample comprises 15,000 to 20,000 distinct CDR3 sequences, just under 70% of them detected only once. Together, the top ten hold approximately 18% of the sample. The sequencing input was peripheral blood. These receptors were obtained from a male donor with glioblastoma.

In regard to this clonotype: One junction end disagrees with the germline gene, perhaps due to a read error. This chain joins TRBV29-1 and TRBJ2-7, with 9 bases matching TRBD1. CDR1 is SQVTM and CDR2 is ANQGSEA in the germline V gene. This CDR3 has 13 amino acids. CDR3 sequence reads: CSDAGQGVYEQYF. The CDR3 coding sequence is TGCAGCGACGCGGGACAGGGTGTATACGAGCAGTACTTT.

The rearrangement links TRBV11-2 to TRBJ1-1; tentative D call: TRBD1 (5 bases). This CDR3 is built from 19 residues. The germline V gene has CDR1 SGHAT and CDR2 FQNNGV. Trimming removed 1 base from V and 0 bases from J, with 21 bases in between. The CDR3 loop reads CASSLGPGTGIRMNTEAFF. The DNA for the CDR3 is TGTGCCAGCAGCTTAGGTCCCGGGACTGGGATCAGGATGAACACTGAAGCTTTCTTT.

This clonotype was seen a handful of times. The V call is TRBV20-1, the J call TRBJ2-3, with 8 bases that match TRBD2. Germline assignment: CDR1 DFQATT and CDR2 SNEGSKA (reference sequence). V lost 0 bases, J lost 1 base, and 9 bases stayed unmatched. The CDR3 contains 17 residues. The CDR3 here is CSARDPGGARGTDTQYF. In DNA form, the CDR3 reads TGCAGTGCTAGAGATCCCGGGGGGGCCAGGGGCACAGATACGCAGTATTTT.

About this clonotype itself: It is likely a read error, because the conserved phenylalanine at the end of the CDR3 is missing. The chain employs TRBV11-2 and TRBJ2-3; 10 bases are shared with TRBD2. Germline V gene sequence: CDR1 SGHAT, CDR2 FQNNGV. The CDR3 length is 19 residues. The CDR3 loop reads CASSLHTLAGDPSTDTQYS. DNA of the CDR3: TGTGCCAGCAGCTTACATACGCTAGCGGGGGACCCTAGCACGGATACGCAGTATTCT.

A remark on this clonotype: This clone may be a read error of a much larger clone one base away. The genes are TRBV28 and TRBJ2-7; no clear D. V lost 4 bases and J 5 bases, leaving 12 bases between the germline ends. Germline CDR1 and CDR2: MDHEN and SYDVKM. The CDR3 is made up of 13 amino acids. CDR3 coding DNA: TGTGCCAGCAGTTCTGTGGCGGCGAACGAGCAGTACTTC. Translation gives CASSSVAANEQYF.

This clonotype was detected only a few times. This rearrangement joins TRBV5-1 to TRBJ1-5; tentative D call: TRBD1 (6 bases). The CDR3 contains 13 residues. The ends were cut back, 3 bases at V and 5 bases at J, with 9 bases in the middle. The V gene's germline CDR1 is SGHRS and CDR2 YFSETQ. The CDR3, as DNA: TGCGCCAGCAGCTCGGCAGGGGATCAGCCCCAGCATTTT. Residues: CASSSAGDQPQHF.

This clonotype is deemed large. The rearrangement links TRBV11-1 to TRBJ2-1, with 8 bases aligning to TRBD2. Germline V gives CDR1 SGHAT, CDR2 FQDESV (reference sequence). The V segment lost 6 bases and the J segment 7 bases; nucleotides outside the gene matches: 8. The CDR3 totals 14 residues. The CDR3 DNA follows: TGTGCCAGCAGAGCTCAGACTAGCGCGAATGAGCAGTTCTTC. It specifies CASRAQTSANEQFF.

Comment on this clonotype: One junction end does not reproduce the germline sequence, and a read error may be involved. The rearrangement links TRBV29-1 to TRBJ2-1; 10 bases agree with TRBD1. The CDR3 runs 14 residues. CDR1 SQVTM and CDR2 ANQGSEA come from the germline V gene. The CDR3 reads CSVNRDRGFNEQFF. As DNA, the CDR3 is TGCAGCGTAAATAGGGACAGGGGCTTCAATGAGCAATTCTTC.

In regard to this clonotype: Relative to the germline gene, one junction end is altered; a read error may explain this. The chain joins TRBV28 to TRBJ2-3, with D possibly TRBD2 on 5 matching bases. CDR1 and CDR2 (germline): MDHEN, SYDVKM. The length of the CDR3 is 13 residues. The CDR3 coding sequence is TGTGCCAGCATGGGGAGAGGCACAGATACGCAGTACTTT. Amino acid sequence: CASMGRGTDTQYF.

Comments on this clonotype: Without the conserved terminal phenylalanine or tryptophan, this CDR3 likely stems from a read error. The chain joins TRBV11-2 to TRBJ2-1, with a tentative D call TRBD1 (6 bases). CDR1 is SGHAT, CDR2 FQNNGV, per germline. The germline V and J ends were trimmed by 0 bases and 8 bases, with 14 bases remaining between them. The CDR3 runs to 15 residues. The CDR3: CASSLELTGFDEQFS. CDR3 nucleotide sequence: TGTGCCAGCAGCTTAGAGCTGACAGGTTTTGATGAGCAGTTCTCC.

The rearrangement uses TRBV29-1 and TRBJ2-5; a weak D match, TRBD1 (6 bases). The CDR3 consists of 15 residues. CDR1 and CDR2 (germline): SQVTM, ANQGSEA. Between the trimmed V and J ends, which lost 5 bases and 1 base, there was a span of 17 bases. The CDR3 sequence: CSVQKDSIIQETQYF. CDR3 nucleotides: TGCAGCGTTCAAAAGGACAGCATAATCCAAGAGACCCAGTACTTC.

V and J are TRBV6-2 or TRBV6-3 and TRBJ2-1, with 7 bases aligning to TRBD1. Germline V gene lookup returns CDR1 MNHEY and CDR2 SVGEGT. V lost 4 bases to trimming and J lost 0 bases; unmatched junction nucleotides: 3. The CDR3 runs to 15 residues. The CDR3 protein is CASSFRDSSYNEQFF. Here the CDR3 DNA reads TGTGCCAGCAGTTTTCGGGACAGCTCCTACAATGAGCAGTTCTTC.

Details on this clonotype: A much larger clone lies one base from this, so it may be a read error. V is TRBV7-9 and J is TRBJ2-1; possible D gene TRBD2, 6 bases. The CDR3 has 13 residues. Trimming took 0 bases from V and 9 from J, leaving 9 bases between them. Germline CDR1 is SEHNR and CDR2 is FQNEAQ (reference sequence). CDR3 sequence reads: CASSLALACEQFF. The CDR3 DNA sequence: TGTGCCAGCAGCTTAGCCCTAGCGTGTGAGCAGTTCTTC.

The rearrangement uses TRBV11-3 and TRBJ2-3; 8 bases match TRBD2. Germline loops: CDR1 SGHNT, CDR2 YENEEA. The CDR3 loop spans 15 amino acids. V shed 5 bases, J shed 9 bases, and the junction held 13 bases outside the gene matches. The CDR3 DNA sequence: TGTGCCAGCAGCCGGGAGGGAATGGGGACACTCACGCAGTATTTT. Protein: CASSREGMGTLTQYF. The full variable domain, completed using reference TRBV11-3 and TRBJ2-3, is EAGVVQSPRYKIIEKKQPVAFWCNPISGHNTLYWYLQNLGQGPELLIRYENEEAVDDSQLPKDRFSAERLKGVDSTLKIQPAELGDSAVYLCASSREGMGTLTQYFGPGTRLTVL.

This chain joins TRBV28 and TRBJ2-7, with D perhaps matching TRBD2 (6 bases). Germline V gene data show CDR1 as MDHEN and CDR2 as SYDVKM. The CDR3 runs to 20 residues. With 4 bases removed from V and 4 bases from J, the gap between germline ends came to 32 bases. In nucleotides, the CDR3 is TGTGCCAGCAGTTCCTCTCAACTGACTAGAGGGAGGCGAAGCCTTTACGAGCAGTACTTC. It encodes CASSSSQLTRGRRSLYEQYF.

This chain links TRBV11-3 with TRBJ2-1; D is perhaps TRBD2 (5 bases). The CDR3 loop spans 13 amino acids. V lost 0 bases, J lost 10 bases, and 10 bases lay in between. Germline V gene data show CDR1 as SGHNT and CDR2 as YENEEA. The DNA for the CDR3 is TGTGCCAGCAGCTTAGATCGTAGCGTGGAGCAGTTCTTC. This translates into CASSLDRSVEQFF.

The chain carries TRBV11-2 and TRBJ2-3; 7 bases map to TRBD2. J lost 4 bases, V lost 10 bases, and 11 bases had no gene match. CDR3 length equals 14 residues. Germline V gene sequence: CDR1 SGHAT, CDR2 FQNNGV. The CDR3 reads CAMKTSPAADTQYF. The CDR3 DNA reads TGTGCCATGAAGACTAGCCCGGCTGCAGATACGCAGTATTTT.

CDR3 residues: CASSAPEGAVNTGELFF. The CDR3 nucleotides read TGTGCCAGCAGCGCCCCTGAAGGGGCAGTGAACACCGGGGAGCTGTTTTTT. The chain couples TRBV11-3 to TRBJ2-2; weak D call: TRBD1 (5 bases). Deletions cut 5 bases from V and 1 base from J, with 17 bases between. Germline values: CDR1 SGHNT, CDR2 YENEEA. The CDR3 is made up of 17 amino acids. Looking up the rest from reference TRBV11-3 and TRBJ2-2 gives the full variable domain: EAGVVQSPRYKIIEKKQPVAFWCNPISGHNTLYWYLQNLGQGPELLIRYENEEAVDDSQLPKDRFSAERLKGVDSTLKIQPAELGDSAVYLCASSAPEGAVNTGELFFGEGSRLTVL.

On this clonotype itself: A much larger clone lies one base from this, so it may be a read error. V usage is TRBV11-3 and J usage is TRBJ1-1, with TRBD1 matching over 9 bases. Germline V gene data show CDR1 as SGHNT and CDR2 as YENEEA. With V trimmed by 5 bases and J by 1 base, 2 bases remained unmatched. The CDR3 runs 14 residues. The CDR3 spells CASSPGQGNTEAFF. The CDR3 region has the DNA TGTGCCAGCAGCCCGGGACAGGGGAACACTGAAGCTTTCTTT.

The sample holds many counts of this clonotype. V gene TRBV20-1 combines with J gene TRBJ2-1; 8 bases align to TRBD2. V lost 6 bases to trimming and J lost 8 bases; unmatched junction nucleotides: 12. CDR1 is DFQATT and CDR2 is SNEGSKA in the germline V gene (reference sequence). The CDR3 contains 14 residues. As DNA, the CDR3 is TGCAGTGCGACTACTAGCGGCTTAAGTGATGAGCAGTTCTTC. Translated, it gives CSATTSGLSDEQFF.

This clonotype was seen at least ten times. The J gene is TRBJ1-1, the V gene TRBV5-5; 8 bases agree with TRBD1. V was pared by 2 bases and J by 1 base, with 4 bases of the junction left unmatched. Germline V lookup: CDR1 SGHKS, CDR2 YYEKEE (reference sequence). The CDR3 consists of 15 residues. DNA of the CDR3: TGTGCCAGCAGCTTACCGGACAGGGCGAACACTGAAGCTTTCTTT. Residues: CASSLPDRANTEAFF.

As regards this clonotype: A read error may produce the germline difference seen at one junction end. CDR3 in amino acids: CASSLNRDNERFF. The CDR3 DNA reads TGCGCCAGCAGCTTAAACCGAGACAATGAGCGGTTCTTC. The J gene is TRBJ2-1, the V gene TRBV11-3; D is ambiguous. CDR1 SGHNT and CDR2 YENEEA come from the germline V gene. The CDR3 length is 13 residues.

This clonotype was counted many times. The chain joins TRBV5-1 to TRBJ2-1, with 10 nucleotides matching TRBD2. V trimming: 0 bases; J trimming: 8 bases; junction bases outside the gene matches: 11. This CDR3 comprises 17 residues. Per the germline V gene, CDR1 is SGHRS and CDR2 is YFSETQ. Written as DNA, the CDR3 is TGCGCCAGCAGCTTGGTGAGCGGGAGGGCCGTGGGGGATGAGCAGTTCTTC. This sequence encodes CASSLVSGRAVGDEQFF.

In this sample, this clonotype turned up once. An end of the junction does not agree with germline; a read error may underlie this. The chain is built from TRBV20-1 and TRBJ2-2, with 7 bases that match TRBD1. CDR1 and CDR2 (germline): DFQATT, SNEGSKA (reference sequence). The CDR3 length is 15 residues. The DNA for the CDR3 is TGCAGTGCTAGGGGGACAGTCGGTCGCACCGGGAAGCTGTTTTTT. Amino acids: CSARGTVGRTGKLFF.

This clonotype appeared many times. The rearrangement uses TRBV10-2 and TRBJ2-7; D call uncertain. This CDR3 has 11 residues. Looked up from germline, CDR1 is WSHSY and CDR2 is SAAADI. The germline V and J ends were trimmed by 0 bases and 9 bases, with 6 bases remaining between them. DNA of the CDR3: TGCGCCAGCAGTGAGTCGGGTACGCAGTACTTC. The encoded protein is CASSESGTQYF.

This clonotype appeared many times. This chain joins TRBV10-2 and TRBJ1-1; D possibly corresponds to TRBD1 (5 bases). CDR1 WSHSY and CDR2 SAAADI come from the germline V gene. V was pared by 5 bases and J by 2 bases, with 12 bases between. The CDR3 spans 14 residues. CDR3 DNA sequence: TGCGCCAGCAGTCCCGGGGGGATTAACACTGAAGCTTTCTTT. This sequence encodes CASSPGGINTEAFF.